These 5 T cell receptor beta chains originate from one sample sequenced in a study of cytomegalovirus exposure and HLA in healthy donors. The PCR ran on 60 Vbeta and 13 Jbeta primers. The data were produced by immunoSEQ multiplex PCR, yet TCRdb's version contains in-frame clones alone and is incomplete. The profile covers 100,000 to 150,000 clones, with 70% to 85% appearing a single time and roughly 3.5% taken by the ten largest. What was sequenced was PBMCs. Receptors originate from a woman in her fifties or sixties in good health and CMV-seronegative.

This chain uses TRBV7-2 with TRBJ2-2; D possibly corresponds to TRBD1 (6 bases). Trimming removed 3 bases from V and 0 bases from J, with 8 bases in between. The CDR3 contains 15 residues. Germline assignment: CDR1 SGHTA and CDR2 FQGNSA. Here the CDR3 reads CASSFGQTNTGELFF. CDR3 coding DNA: TGTGCCAGCAGCTTCGGACAGACGAACACCGGGGAGCTGTTTTTT.

The V and J genes are TRBV11-2 and TRBJ2-7, with TRBD1 matching over 10 bases. Germline V gives CDR1 SGHAT, CDR2 FQNNGV. This CDR3 comprises 16 residues. Trimming removed 4 bases from V and 2 bases from J; junction bases left unmatched: 8. CDR3 sequence reads: CASSSGTGQGAYEQYF. The CDR3 bases are TGTGCCAGCAGCTCCGGTACCGGACAGGGGGCCTACGAGCAGTACTTC.

The chain is built from TRBV5-1 and TRBJ1-1; maybe TRBD1 (6 bases). V shed 4 bases and J shed 5 bases, with 27 bases lying between them. The CDR3 totals 18 residues. Germline CDR1 and CDR2: SGHRS and YFSETQ. CDR3 sequence reads: CASSTDPGGQGLRTEAFF. DNA of the CDR3: TGCGCCAGCAGCACCGACCCGGGGGGGCAGGGCCTACGGACTGAAGCTTTCTTT. Together with reference TRBV5-1 and TRBJ1-1, the CDR3 gives the full variable domain: KAGVTQTPRYLIKTRGQQVTLSCSPISGHRSVSWYQQTPGQGLQFLFEYFSETQRNKGNFPGRFSGRQFSNSRSEMNVSTLELGDSALYLCASSTDPGGQGLRTEAFFGQGTRLTVV.

In regard to this clone: A read error may account for a junction end that differs from germline. The chain carries TRBV11-3 and TRBJ2-2, with TRBD1 identical over 7 bases. CDR1 SGHNT and CDR2 YENEEA come from the germline V gene. The CDR3 has 16 amino acids. For the CDR3, the DNA is TGTGCCAGCAGCCTAGACAGGGTTTCAAACACCGGGGAGCTGTTTTTT. Its translation is CASSLDRVSNTGELFF.

The rearrangement links TRBV28 to TRBJ1-1, with D unclear. From germline, CDR1 is MDHEN and CDR2 SYDVKM. V lost 10 bases to trimming and J lost 11 bases, with 20 bases between them. This CDR3 has 12 amino acids. In DNA, the CDR3 is TGTGCCACTTTGGAGAGGGCCTTGAAGGCTTTCTTT. Protein sequence: CATLERALKAFF.